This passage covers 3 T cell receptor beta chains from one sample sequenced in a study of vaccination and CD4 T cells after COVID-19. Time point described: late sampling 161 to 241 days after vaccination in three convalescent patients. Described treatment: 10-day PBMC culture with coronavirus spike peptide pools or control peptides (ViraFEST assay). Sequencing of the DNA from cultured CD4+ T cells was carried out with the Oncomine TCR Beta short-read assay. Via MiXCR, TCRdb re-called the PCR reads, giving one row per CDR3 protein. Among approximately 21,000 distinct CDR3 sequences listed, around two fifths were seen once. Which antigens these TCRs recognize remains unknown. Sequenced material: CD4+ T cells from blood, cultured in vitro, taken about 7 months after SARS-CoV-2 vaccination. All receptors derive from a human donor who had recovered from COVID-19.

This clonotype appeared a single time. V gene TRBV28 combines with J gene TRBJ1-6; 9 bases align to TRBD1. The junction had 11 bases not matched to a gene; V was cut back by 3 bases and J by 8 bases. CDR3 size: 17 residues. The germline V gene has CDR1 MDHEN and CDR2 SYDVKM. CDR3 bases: TGTGCCAGCAGTTTCCACCGACGGACAGGGGAGGATTCACCCCTCCACTTT. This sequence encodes CASSFHRRTGEDSPLHF.

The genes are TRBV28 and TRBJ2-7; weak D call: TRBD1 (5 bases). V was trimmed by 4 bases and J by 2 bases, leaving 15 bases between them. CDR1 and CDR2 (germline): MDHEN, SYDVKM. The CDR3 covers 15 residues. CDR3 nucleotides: TGTGCCAGCAGTTCCGCGTTCGACAGTACCTACGAGCAGTACTTC. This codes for CASSSAFDSTYEQYF. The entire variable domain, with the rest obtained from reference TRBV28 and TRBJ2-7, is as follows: DVKVTQSSRYLVKRTGEKVFLECVQDMDHENMFWYRQDPGLGLRLIYFSYDVKMKEKGDIPEGYSVSREKKERFSLILESASTNQTSMYLCASSSAFDSTYEQYFGPGTRLTVT.

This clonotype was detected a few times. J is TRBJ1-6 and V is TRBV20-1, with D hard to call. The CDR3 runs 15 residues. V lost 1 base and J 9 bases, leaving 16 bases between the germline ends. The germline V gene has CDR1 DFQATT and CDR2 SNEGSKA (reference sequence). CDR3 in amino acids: CSARVASGFSSPLHF. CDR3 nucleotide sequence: TGCAGTGCTAGAGTTGCTTCAGGATTTAGTTCACCCCTCCACTTT.